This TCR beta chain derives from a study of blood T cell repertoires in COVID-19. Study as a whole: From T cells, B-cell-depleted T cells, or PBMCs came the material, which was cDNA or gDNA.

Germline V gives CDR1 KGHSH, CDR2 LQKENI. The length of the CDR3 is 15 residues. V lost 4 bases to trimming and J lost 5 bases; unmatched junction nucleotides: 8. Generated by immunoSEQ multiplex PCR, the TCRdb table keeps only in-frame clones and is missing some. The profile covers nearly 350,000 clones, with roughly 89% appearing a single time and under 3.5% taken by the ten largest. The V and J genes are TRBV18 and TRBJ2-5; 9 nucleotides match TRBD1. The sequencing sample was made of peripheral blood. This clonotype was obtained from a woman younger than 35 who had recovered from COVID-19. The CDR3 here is CASSLQQGAFETQYF. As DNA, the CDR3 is TGTGCCAGCTCACTCCAACAGGGGGCGTTCGAGACCCAGTACTTC.